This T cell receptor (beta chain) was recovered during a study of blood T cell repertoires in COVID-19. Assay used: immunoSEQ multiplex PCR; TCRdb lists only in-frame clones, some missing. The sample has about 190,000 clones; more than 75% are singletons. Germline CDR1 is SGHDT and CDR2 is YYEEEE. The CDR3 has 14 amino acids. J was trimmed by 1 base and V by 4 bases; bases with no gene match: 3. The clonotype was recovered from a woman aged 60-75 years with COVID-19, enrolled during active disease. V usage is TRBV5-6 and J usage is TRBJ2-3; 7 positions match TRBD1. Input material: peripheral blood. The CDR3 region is CASSIGQGTDTQYF. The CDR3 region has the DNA TGTGCCAGCAGCATAGGACAGGGCACAGATACGCAGTATTTT.